The T cell receptor beta chain described here comes from a study of human T cells and chemical hapten exposure. For the study at large: Small pooled library volume differences chiefly drove per-sample TCR yield variation.

About this clonotype itself: This is likely a read error, given that the CDR3 carries no conserved phenylalanine or tryptophan at its end. Because the CDR3's place on the DNA is in doubt, the DNA is left out and the CDR3 is given as listed by TCRdb.

Documented time point: patch test 2, 6 weeks after DPC sensitization. Treatment specified: therapeutic diphenylcyclopropenone sensitization with weekly scalp DPC. Blood was drawn before each patch test was applied. The CDR3 has 12 amino acids, counting both end residues. Germline V gene data show CDR1 as MNHEY and CDR2 as SVGAGI. Individual cDNA molecules had unique molecular identifiers attached to them by the library. MiXCR, applied by TCRdb to the RACE reads, yields one record per CDR3 protein. The profile covers more than 85,000 distinct CDR3 sequences, with roughly 9.6% appearing a single time and 2.2% taken by the ten largest.

This TCR came from a man aged 35 to 55 with alopecia areata. Some clones in this sample may be carry-over from other donors' samples. V gene TRBV6-5 combines with J gene TRBJ2-7; the listed D gene, TRBD1, was not tested against the DNA. This sample comprised whole blood, obtained in connection with sensitization to the hapten diphenylcyclopropenone (DPC). The CDR3 loop is CASYFRVDDSPI.